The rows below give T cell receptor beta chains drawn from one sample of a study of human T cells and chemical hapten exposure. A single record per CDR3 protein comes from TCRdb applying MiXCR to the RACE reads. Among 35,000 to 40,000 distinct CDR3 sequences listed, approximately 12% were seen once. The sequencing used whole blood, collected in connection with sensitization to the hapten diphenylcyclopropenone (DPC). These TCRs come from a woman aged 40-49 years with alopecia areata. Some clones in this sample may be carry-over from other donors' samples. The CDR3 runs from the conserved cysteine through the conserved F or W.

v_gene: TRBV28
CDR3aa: CASTSPTGGFDTGELFF

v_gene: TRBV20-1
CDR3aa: CSARVTPWESGGTDTQYF

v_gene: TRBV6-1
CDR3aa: CASSKNSGANVLTF

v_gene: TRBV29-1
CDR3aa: CSVVLLNTEAFF

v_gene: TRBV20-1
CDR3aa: CSARDGHRNTEAFF

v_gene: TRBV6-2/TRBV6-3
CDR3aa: CASKPTAGGFGYTF

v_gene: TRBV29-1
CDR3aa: CSVGTGKRSYEQYF

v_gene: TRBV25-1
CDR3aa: CASSQTGGVRGANVLTF

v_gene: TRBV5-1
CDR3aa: CASRTSGSSYNEQFF

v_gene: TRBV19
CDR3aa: CATTNFRSGENQPQHF

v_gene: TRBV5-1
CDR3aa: CASSLEQGATGELFF

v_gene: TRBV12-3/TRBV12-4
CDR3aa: CASSLYRGNSPLHF

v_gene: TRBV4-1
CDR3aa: CASSHLTSGERDEQFF

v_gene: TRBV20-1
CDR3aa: CSARLAGNTDTQYF

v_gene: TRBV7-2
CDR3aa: CASLYPGQGFGYTF

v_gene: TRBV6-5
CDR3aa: CASGTAGKFYLDLKDTQYF

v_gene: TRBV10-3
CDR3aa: CAISAGLAGLETQYF